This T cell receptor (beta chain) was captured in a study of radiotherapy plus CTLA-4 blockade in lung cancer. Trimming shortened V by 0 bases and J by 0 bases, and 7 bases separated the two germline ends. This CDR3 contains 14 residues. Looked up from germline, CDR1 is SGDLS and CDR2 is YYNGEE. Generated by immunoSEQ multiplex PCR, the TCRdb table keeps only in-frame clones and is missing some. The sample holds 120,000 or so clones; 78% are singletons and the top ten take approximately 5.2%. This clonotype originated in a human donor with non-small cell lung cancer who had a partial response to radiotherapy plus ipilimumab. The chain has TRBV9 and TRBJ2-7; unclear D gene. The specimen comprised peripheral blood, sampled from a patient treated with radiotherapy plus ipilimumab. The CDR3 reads CASSVGGISYEQYF. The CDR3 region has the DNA TGTGCCAGCAGCGTAGGCGGTATCTCCTACGAGCAGTACTTC.